These 8 T cell receptor beta chains originate from one sample sequenced in a study of T cells in Graves' hyperthyroidism and ophthalmopathy. RNA transcripts were the template for amplifying TCR beta CDR3 regions. HTBI primers were used for first-round RT-PCR of the TCR CDR3. Each CDR3 protein gets one entry after TCRdb re-called the multiplex PCR reads with MiXCR. The sample has more than 600,000 distinct CDR3 sequences, approximately 16% seen once. The sequenced sample was blood. Receptor source: a man aged 18 to 29 with Graves' hyperthyroidism.

V and J are TRBV7-3 and TRBJ2-1, with D possibly being TRBD1 (6 bases). The germline gives CDR1 SGHTA, CDR2 FQGTGA. The V and J ends lost 5 bases and 11 bases respectively, with 13 bases between them. CDR3 length: 12 residues. CDR3 DNA sequence: TGTGCCAGCAGCCCACCGACAGGAAAGCAGTTCTTC. Translating gives CASSPPTGKQFF.

This clonotype occurred a few times. The rearrangement uses TRBV25-1 and TRBJ1-1, with no clear D. Germline CDR1 MGHDK, CDR2 SYGVNS. CDR3 length: 13 residues. V was shortened by 3 bases and J by 4 bases, with 9 bases between the two germline ends. This CDR3 reads CASSEGRITEAFF. The CDR3 DNA reads as TGTGCCAGCAGTGAGGGGAGGATCACTGAAGCTTTCTTT.

This clonotype was detected a few times. The rearrangement links TRBV20-1 to TRBJ1-2; D is possibly TRBD1 (5 bases). The CDR3 runs 14 residues. CDR1 is DFQATT, CDR2 SNEGSKA, per germline (reference sequence). V was pared by 6 bases and J by 5 bases, with 19 bases between. CDR3 coding DNA: TGCAGTGCCCAAAAGGGAGCAGGGTTATATGGCTACACCTTC. This translates into CSAQKGAGLYGYTF.

This clonotype occurred a few times. The rearrangement joins TRBV18 to TRBJ2-2; no firm D call. Germline CDR1 and CDR2: KGHSH and LQKENI. Trimming left V 2 bases short and J 1 base short, with 5 bases between. CDR3 length: 14 amino acids. CDR3 in amino acids: CASSPTQNTGELFF. For the CDR3, the DNA is TGTGCCAGCTCACCAACACAGAACACCGGGGAGCTGTTTTTT.

This clonotype was observed at least ten times. This chain's CDR3 is CASSLMGNTGELFF. CDR3 in DNA: TGTGCCAGCAGTCTAATGGGGAACACCGGGGAGCTGTTTTTT. The chain links TRBV6-4 to TRBJ2-2; D ambiguous. Germline V gene lookup returns CDR1 MRHNA and CDR2 SNTAGT. The CDR3 has 14 residues. V was shortened by 5 bases and J by 1 base, with 8 bases between the two germline ends.

The table lists this clonotype with many counts. The chain carries TRBV18 and TRBJ2-3; 11 nucleotides agree with TRBD2. This CDR3 is built from 16 residues. Germline CDR1 KGHSH, CDR2 LQKENI. V shed 3 bases, J shed 0 bases, and the junction held 2 bases outside the gene matches. DNA for the CDR3: TGTGCCAGCTCACCGACTAGCGGGACTAGCACAGATACGCAGTATTTT. This codes for CASSPTSGTSTDTQYF.

The chain recombines TRBV4-1 with TRBJ1-1; D is uncertain. The CDR3 covers 15 residues. V gave up 4 bases and J gave up 4 bases, with 16 bases separating them. From germline, CDR1 is MGHRA and CDR2 YSYEKL. CDR3 residues: CASSPPGLQGTEAFF. The CDR3 nucleotides are TGCGCCAGCAGCCCGCCCGGCTTGCAAGGCACTGAAGCTTTCTTT.

This clonotype was seen more than once but under ten times. The rearrangement uses TRBV9 and TRBJ2-3; the D call may be TRBD1 or TRBD2 (5 bases each). This CDR3 spans 16 amino acids. Trimming pared 0 bases from V and 0 bases from J, leaving 11 bases between. CDR1 is SGDLS, CDR2 YYNGEE, per germline. CDR3 protein: CASSVGGGPSTDTQYF. The DNA for the CDR3 is TGTGCCAGCAGCGTAGGGGGCGGGCCGAGCACAGATACGCAGTATTTT.